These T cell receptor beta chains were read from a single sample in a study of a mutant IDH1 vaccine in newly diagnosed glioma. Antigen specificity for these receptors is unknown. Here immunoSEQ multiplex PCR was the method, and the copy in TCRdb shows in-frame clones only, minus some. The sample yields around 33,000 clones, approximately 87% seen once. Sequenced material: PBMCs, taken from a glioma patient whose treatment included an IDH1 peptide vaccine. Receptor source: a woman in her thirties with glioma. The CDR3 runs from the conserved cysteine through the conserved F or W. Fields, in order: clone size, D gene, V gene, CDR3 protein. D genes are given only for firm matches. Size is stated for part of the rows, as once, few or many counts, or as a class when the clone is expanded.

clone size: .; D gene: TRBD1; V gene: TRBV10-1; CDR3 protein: CASSTGAQHF
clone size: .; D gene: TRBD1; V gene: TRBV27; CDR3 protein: CASRSLQGTYQPQHF
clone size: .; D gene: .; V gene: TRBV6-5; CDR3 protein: CASSSDGTEAFF
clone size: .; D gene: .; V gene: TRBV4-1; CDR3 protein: CASSPREGVGRNYGYTF
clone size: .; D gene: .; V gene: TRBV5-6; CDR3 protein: CASSLNYATLYGYTF
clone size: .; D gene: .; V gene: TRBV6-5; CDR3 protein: CASTRKAGNTIYF
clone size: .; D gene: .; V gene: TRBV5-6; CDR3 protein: CASSLRSSYEQYF
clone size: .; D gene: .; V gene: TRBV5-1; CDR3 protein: CASTSVGTGELFF
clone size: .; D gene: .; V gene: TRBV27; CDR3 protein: CASSSDPNYGYTF
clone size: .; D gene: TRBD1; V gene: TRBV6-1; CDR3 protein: CASSEWVTGGYEQYF
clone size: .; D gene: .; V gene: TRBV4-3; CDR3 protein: CASSQYPTNTGELFF
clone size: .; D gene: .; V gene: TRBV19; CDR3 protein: CASSVGTGSSYEQYF
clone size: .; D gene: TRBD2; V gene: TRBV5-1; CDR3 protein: CASRASGANEQFF
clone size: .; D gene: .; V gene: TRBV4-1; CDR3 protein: CASSQDLGSGELFF
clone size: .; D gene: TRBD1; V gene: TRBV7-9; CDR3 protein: CASSPGQGVGYTF
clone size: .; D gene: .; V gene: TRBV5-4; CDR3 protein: CASSLDGTANTGELFF
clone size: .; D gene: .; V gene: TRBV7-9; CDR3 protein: CASSLAGSPKAQYF
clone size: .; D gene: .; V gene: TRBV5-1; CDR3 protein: CASSLEPAGQYNSPLHF
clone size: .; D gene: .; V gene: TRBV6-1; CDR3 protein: CASSVMELNTEAFF
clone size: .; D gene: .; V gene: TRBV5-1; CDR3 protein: CASSPRAATNEKLFF
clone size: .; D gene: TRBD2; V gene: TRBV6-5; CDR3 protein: CASSYSGLGGETQYF
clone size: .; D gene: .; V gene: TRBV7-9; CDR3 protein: CASSRGDTNTGELFF
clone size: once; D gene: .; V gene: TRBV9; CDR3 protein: CASSSHGSYEQYF
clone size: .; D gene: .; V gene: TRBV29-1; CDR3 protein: CSVETGGGGTQYF
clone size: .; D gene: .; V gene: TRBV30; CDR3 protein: CAWDRRGVASTEAFF
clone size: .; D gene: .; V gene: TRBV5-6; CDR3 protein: CASSTGSETQYF
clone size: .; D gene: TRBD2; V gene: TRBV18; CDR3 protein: CASSPEGTSGGYQETQYF
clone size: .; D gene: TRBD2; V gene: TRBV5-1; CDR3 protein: CASRVPSGGGPDTQYF
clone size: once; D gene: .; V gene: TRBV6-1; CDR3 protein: CASSPDRTSYEQYF
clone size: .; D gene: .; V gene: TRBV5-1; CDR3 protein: CASRTYESMNTEAFF
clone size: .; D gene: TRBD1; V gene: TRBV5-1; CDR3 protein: CASSWYRDSAGELFF
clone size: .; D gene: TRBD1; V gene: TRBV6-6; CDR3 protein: CASSYAQGAGEAFF
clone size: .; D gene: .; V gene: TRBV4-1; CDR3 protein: CASSQGQQETQYF
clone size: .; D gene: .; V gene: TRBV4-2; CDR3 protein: CASSREAGTNYGYTF
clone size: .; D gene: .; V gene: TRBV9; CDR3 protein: CASSDPGGQVNYGYTF
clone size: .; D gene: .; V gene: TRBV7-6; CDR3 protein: CASSPHRDYGYTF
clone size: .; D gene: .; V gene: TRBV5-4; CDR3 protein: CASSLREEQYF
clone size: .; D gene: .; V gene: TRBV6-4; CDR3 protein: CASSEGSGNSPLHF
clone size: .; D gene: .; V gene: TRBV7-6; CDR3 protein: CASSRGQILEAFF
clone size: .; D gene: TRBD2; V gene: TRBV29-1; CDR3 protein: CSVPMTSGGIYNEQFF
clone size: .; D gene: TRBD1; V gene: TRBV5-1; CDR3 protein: CASSPGQGTTDTQYF
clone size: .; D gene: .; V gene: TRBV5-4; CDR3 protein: CASSLVGRGGTEAFF
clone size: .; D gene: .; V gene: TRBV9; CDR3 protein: CASSVGGDLRYGYTF
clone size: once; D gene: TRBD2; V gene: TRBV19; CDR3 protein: CASSTSGGGYNEQFF
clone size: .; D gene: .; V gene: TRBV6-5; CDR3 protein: CASSYDGITTGELFF
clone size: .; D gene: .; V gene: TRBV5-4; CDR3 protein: CASSLGGRINEQFF
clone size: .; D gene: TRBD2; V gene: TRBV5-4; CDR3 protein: CASRFSGGSGEQFF
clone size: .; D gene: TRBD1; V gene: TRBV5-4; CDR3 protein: CASSLRGPGEKLFF
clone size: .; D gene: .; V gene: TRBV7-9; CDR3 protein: CASSFPGVEAFF
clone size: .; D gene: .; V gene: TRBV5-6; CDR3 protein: CASSLEETPNTEAFF